Below are 10 T cell receptor beta chains sequenced from a single sample in a study of OX40 agonist ivuxolimab in advanced cancers. TCRdb keeps only in-frame clones here, not all; method: immunoSEQ multiplex PCR. Seen here are around 80,000 clones, approximately 87% observed once, and the top ten hold more than 0.5%. Material: CD4+ or CD8+ T cells sorted from blood, obtained in a trial of the OX40 agonist ivuxolimab. These receptors originate from an adult with an advanced solid tumor such as melanoma, head and neck, liver or kidney cancer.

The gene calls are TRBV30 and TRBJ1-2; tentatively, D is TRBD1 (5 bases). V dropped 1 base and J dropped 2 bases, with 5 bases sitting between them. CDR3 length equals 12 residues. Per the germline V gene, CDR1 is GTSNPN and CDR2 is SVGIG (reference sequence). The CDR3 coding sequence is TGTGCCTGGAGTGCAGGGAACTATGGCTACACCTTC. Its translation: CAWSAGNYGYTF.

The chain joins TRBV19 to TRBJ1-5, with TRBD1 as a possible D gene (6 bases). The length of the CDR3 is 15 residues. Germline CDR1 is LNHDA and CDR2 is SQIVND (reference sequence). Trimming took off 2 bases at V and 4 bases at J, with 12 bases between the two ends. In nucleotides, the CDR3 is TGTGCCAGTAGTATATATGGGGGCGTAAATCAGCCCCAGCATTTT. This translates into CASSIYGGVNQPQHF.

J is TRBJ2-3 and V is TRBV28; the D is unclear. The length of the CDR3 is 14 residues. V lost 6 bases to trimming and J lost 2 bases, with 12 bases between them. CDR1 MDHEN and CDR2 SYDVKM come from the germline V gene. The CDR3 region is CASRGPLDTDTQYF. The CDR3 region has the DNA TGTGCCAGCAGAGGCCCTCTGGACACAGATACGCAGTATTTT.

J is TRBJ2-3 and V is TRBV5-5; D unclear. CDR1 and CDR2 from the germline V gene are SGHKS and YYEKEE (reference sequence). Trimming removed 0 bases from V and 0 bases from J, with 8 bases in between. This CDR3 contains 15 residues. This CDR3 reads CASSLAIGSTDTQYF. CDR3 in DNA: TGTGCCAGCAGCTTGGCAATTGGGAGCACAGATACGCAGTATTTT.

The genes are TRBV7-2 and TRBJ1-4; D unclear. The ends were cut back, 1 base at V and 10 bases at J, with 16 bases in the middle. The germline V gene has CDR1 SGHTA and CDR2 FQGNSA. The CDR3 loop spans 15 amino acids. In DNA form, the CDR3 reads TGTGCCAGCAGCTTAGTGCTTGACCGGGCAGGAAAACTGTTTTTT. Encoded protein: CASSLVLDRAGKLFF.

The chain has TRBV5-4 and TRBJ2-7; 10 bases agree with TRBD1. Germline V lookup: CDR1 SGHNT, CDR2 YYREEE (reference sequence). With V trimmed by 0 bases and J by 3 bases, 3 bases remained unmatched. This CDR3 region has 15 residues. The CDR3 DNA reads as TGTGCCAGCAGCTTGGGAGGGACAGGGGTCTACGAGCAGTACTTC. It translates to CASSLGGTGVYEQYF. Using reference TRBV5-4 and TRBJ2-7 for the parts outside the CDR3, the full variable domain is ETGVTQSPTHLIKTRGQQVTLRCSSQSGHNTVSWYQQALGQGPQFIFQYYREEENGRGNFPPRFSGLQFPNYSSELNVNALELDDSALYLCASSLGGTGVYEQYFGPGTRLTVT.

The chain carries TRBV6-6 and TRBJ1-2, with 10 bases matching TRBD1. CDR3 length: 15 amino acids. The germline CDR1 and CDR2 sequences are MNHNY and SVGAGI (reference sequence). Unmatched junction bases numbered 4, after V lost 6 bases and J lost 0 bases. The CDR3 coding sequence is TGTGCCAGCAGCCCCGGACAGGGGGCTAACTATGGCTACACCTTC. Protein product: CASSPGQGANYGYTF.

The rearrangement joins TRBV6-5 to TRBJ2-7, with TRBD1 as a possible D gene (6 bases). This CDR3 contains 13 residues. V dropped 5 bases and J dropped 7 bases, with 15 bases sitting between them. CDR1 and CDR2 (germline): MNHEY, SVGAGI. The CDR3 nucleotides read TGTGCCAGCAGTGCGAACAGGGTGGGGGAGCAGTACTTC. This encodes CASSANRVGEQYF.

The chain recombines TRBV2 with TRBJ1-2; D perhaps matches TRBD1 (5 bases). CDR1 SNHLY and CDR2 FYNNEI come from the germline V gene. V was shortened by 1 base and J by 14 bases, with 20 bases between the two germline ends. This CDR3 has 14 amino acids. CDR3 region: CASSEGAPGGLSTF. CDR3 coding DNA: TGTGCCAGCAGTGAAGGAGCCCCGGGGGGGTTGAGTACCTTC.

CDR3 nucleotide sequence: TGTGCCAGCAGCTTATTCACAGATACGCAGTATTTT. It encodes CASSLFTDTQYF. V gene TRBV7-2 combines with J gene TRBJ2-3; D not resolved. Looked up from germline, CDR1 is SGHTA and CDR2 is FQGNSA. The CDR3 consists of 12 residues. The ends were cut back, 2 bases at V and 2 bases at J, with 2 bases in the middle. Variable domain in full (rest from reference TRBV7-2 and TRBJ2-3): GAGVSQSPSNKVTEKGKDVELRCDPISGHTALYWYRQSLGQGLEFLIYFQGNSAPDKSGLPSDRFSAERTGGSVSTLTIQRTQQEDSAVYLCASSLFTDTQYFGPGTRLTVL.